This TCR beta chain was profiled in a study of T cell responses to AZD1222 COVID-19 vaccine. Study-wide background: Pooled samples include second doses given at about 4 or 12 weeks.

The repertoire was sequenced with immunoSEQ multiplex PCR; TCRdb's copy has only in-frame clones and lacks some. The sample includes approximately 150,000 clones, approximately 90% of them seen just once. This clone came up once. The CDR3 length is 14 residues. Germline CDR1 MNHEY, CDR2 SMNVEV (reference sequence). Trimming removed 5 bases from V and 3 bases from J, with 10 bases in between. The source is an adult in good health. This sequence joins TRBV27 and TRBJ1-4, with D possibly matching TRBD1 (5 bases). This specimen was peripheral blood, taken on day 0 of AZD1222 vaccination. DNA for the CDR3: TGTGCCAGCAGTCCGGGACGGGCTAATGAAAAACTGTTTTTT. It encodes CASSPGRANEKLFF.